The 26 T cell receptor beta chains in this list originate from one sample, sequenced in a study of Tregs in tolerant kidney transplant recipients. The assay was immunoSEQ multiplex PCR, and TCRdb's table has in-frame clones only and misses some. The table includes 50,000 to 80,000 clones, approximately 98% detected once. The starting material was Tregs from blood, obtained before the transplant. These receptors came from a human donor who received a combined kidney and bone marrow transplant.

This chain connects TRBV19 to TRBJ2-2; D perhaps matches TRBD2 (5 bases). This CDR3 has 14 residues. With 2 bases removed from V and 4 bases from J, the gap between germline ends came to 8 bases. CDR1 and CDR2 from the germline V gene are LNHDA and SQIVND (reference sequence). The CDR3 sequence is CASSIPGFTGELFF. Here the CDR3 DNA reads TGTGCCAGTAGTATACCGGGATTCACCGGGGAGCTGTTTTTT.

The chain joins TRBV6-5 to TRBJ1-2; D perhaps matches TRBD1 (5 bases). This CDR3 has 15 amino acids. V was clipped by 2 bases and J by 1 base, with 11 bases between them. The germline V gene has CDR1 MNHEY and CDR2 SVGAGI. The CDR3 loop is CASSYGGVHNYGYTF. The CDR3 bases are TGTGCCAGCAGTTACGGGGGGGTCCATAACTATGGCTACACCTTC.

The chain couples TRBV2 to TRBJ1-1, with a tentative D call TRBD1 (5 bases). CDR3 size: 12 residues. V lost 7 bases, J lost 5 bases, and 11 bases lay in between. In germline, CDR1 is SNHLY, CDR2 FYNNEI. The CDR3 sequence: CASTKGRTEAFF. The CDR3 DNA sequence: TGTGCCAGCACGAAGGGGAGGACTGAAGCTTTCTTT.

This chain uses TRBV4-2 with TRBJ2-6, with D possibly TRBD1 on 5 matching bases. CDR1 is LGHNA and CDR2 is YNFKEQ in the germline V gene. The CDR3 has 17 residues. Trimming shortened V by 1 base and J by 0 bases, and 10 bases separated the two germline ends. CDR3: CASSQVRGDSGANVLTF. As DNA, the CDR3 is TGTGCCAGCAGCCAAGTTAGGGGCGACTCTGGGGCCAACGTCCTGACTTTC.

This chain uses TRBV7-3 with TRBJ2-3; TRBD1 matches at 8 bases. CDR1 SGHTA and CDR2 FQGTGA come from the germline V gene. The CDR3 contains 16 residues. With 1 base clipped from V and 5 bases from J, the junction kept 8 bases outside the gene matches. The CDR3 DNA reads TGTGCCAGCAGCTTAATATCAGGGGGCGCAGTAGATACGCAGTATTTT. Its protein product is CASSLISGGAVDTQYF.

The chain carries TRBV7-2 and TRBJ2-7; D is undetermined. The ends were cut back, 5 bases at V and 4 bases at J, with 15 bases in the middle. Germline CDR1 and CDR2: SGHTA and FQGNSA. The CDR3 consists of 14 residues. The CDR3 DNA reads TGTGCCAGCAGCCCCGACTCTGCCGGTTACGAGCAGTACTTC. Translated: CASSPDSAGYEQYF.

This chain joins TRBV28 and TRBJ1-2; a weak D match, TRBD1 (6 bases). Germline assignment: CDR1 MDHEN and CDR2 SYDVKM. The CDR3 contains 14 residues. The V end lost 6 bases, the J end lost 7 bases, and 18 bases lay between the germline ends. CDR3 in amino acids: CASSQPGQSLGYTF. The CDR3 DNA follows: TGTGCCAGCAGCCAACCCGGACAGAGCCTTGGCTACACCTTC.

This clone showed up just once. The chain is built from TRBV7-3 and TRBJ2-5; no reliable D call. Trimming stripped 2 bases from V and 1 base from J, with 11 bases between. The V gene's germline CDR1 is SGHTA and CDR2 FQGTGA. The CDR3 loop spans 15 amino acids. DNA for the CDR3: TGTGCCAGCAGCTTAGACTCGCACCTCCAAGAGACCCAGTACTTC. Protein product: CASSLDSHLQETQYF.

This chain links TRBV13 with TRBJ2-4, with D perhaps TRBD1 (6 bases). Germline lookup yields CDR1 PRHDT and CDR2 FYEKMQ (reference sequence). There are 14 residues in the CDR3. V was shortened by 5 bases and J by 4 bases, with 12 bases between the two germline ends. The CDR3 spells CASSPRDIKNIQYF. Written as DNA, the CDR3 is TGTGCCAGCAGCCCCCGGGACATTAAAAACATTCAGTACTTC.

DNA for the CDR3: TGTGCCAGCAGCCAAGATCCGTGGCAGGTACCCTACGAGCAGTACTTC. Residues: CASSQDPWQVPYEQYF. The chain combines TRBV4-2 with TRBJ2-7; D ambiguous. Germline assignment: CDR1 LGHNA and CDR2 YNFKEQ. The CDR3 loop spans 16 amino acids. V lost 0 bases, J lost 2 bases, and 14 bases lay in between.

This sequence joins TRBV28 and TRBJ2-7, with TRBD1 matching 8 bases. CDR1 and CDR2 (germline): MDHEN, SYDVKM. The CDR3 runs 14 residues. Trimming cost V 6 bases and J 4 bases; bases outside gene matches: 8. The CDR3 coding sequence is TGTGCCAGCAGACCCGGGACAGGTGTTTACGAGCAGTACTTC. Translation: CASRPGTGVYEQYF. Looking up the rest from reference TRBV28 and TRBJ2-7 gives the full variable domain: DVKVTQSSRYLVKRTGEKVFLECVQDMDHENMFWYRQDPGLGLRLIYFSYDVKMKEKGDIPEGYSVSREKKERFSLILESASTNQTSMYLCASRPGTGVYEQYFGPGTRLTVT.

The rearrangement uses TRBV4-2 and TRBJ2-5, with 15 bases fitting TRBD2. With V trimmed by 1 base and J by 5 bases, 5 bases remained unmatched. CDR1 and CDR2 from the germline V gene are LGHNA and YNFKEQ. This CDR3 is 17 amino acids long. DNA for the CDR3: TGTGCCAGCAGCCAAGGGACTAGCGGGGGGGCTTTCGAGACCCAGTACTTC. This sequence encodes CASSQGTSGGAFETQYF.

The V gene is TRBV18, the J gene TRBJ2-5, with 12 positions matching TRBD1. The CDR3 length is 17 residues. The V gene end was trimmed by 3 bases and the J gene end by 4 bases; junction bases not matched to a gene: 9. Germline values: CDR1 KGHSH, CDR2 LQKENI. The chain's CDR3 is CASSPRWDRGRRETQYF. CDR3 bases: TGTGCCAGCTCACCGAGATGGGACAGGGGGCGGCGAGAGACCCAGTACTTC.

This sequence joins TRBV30 and TRBJ2-7; no clear D. CDR3 length: 16 residues. Germline lookup yields CDR1 GTSNPN and CDR2 SVGIG (reference sequence). Trimming took 3 bases from V and 0 from J, leaving 18 bases between them. The CDR3 loop reads CAWSFPPSWSSYEQYF. CDR3 DNA sequence: TGTGCCTGGAGCTTCCCTCCCAGCTGGAGCTCCTACGAGCAGTACTTC.

The chain uses TRBV4-3 and TRBJ2-5; TRBD2 matches at 8 bases. The V and J ends lost 1 base and 2 bases, in that order; junction bases with no gene match: 12. Germline CDR1 LGHNA, CDR2 YSLEER. The CDR3 covers 18 residues. The CDR3 DNA is TGCGCCAGCAGCCAAGCTACGACGGGAGGGCCAGGTCAAGAGACCCAGTACTTC. Translated: CASSQATTGGPGQETQYF.

This chain links TRBV6-5 with TRBJ1-1, with 7 bases aligning to TRBD1. CDR1 MNHEY and CDR2 SVGAGI come from the germline V gene. Trimming at V came to 3 bases and at J to 10 bases, leaving 8 bases not matched to a gene. The CDR3 loop spans 13 amino acids. CDR3: CASSYTLGQRAFF. In DNA form, the CDR3 reads TGTGCCAGCAGTTATACTTTGGGACAGAGAGCTTTCTTT.

The table lists this clone with a few counts. This chain connects TRBV7-6 to TRBJ2-1; TRBD2 is a possible D gene (6 bases). The CDR3 consists of 15 residues. From germline, CDR1 is SGHVS and CDR2 FNYEAQ. Trimming stripped 5 bases from V and 6 bases from J, with 17 bases between. The CDR3 spells CASSGTREVGNEQFF. In DNA, the CDR3 is TGTGCCAGCAGCGGAACTAGGGAGGTCGGCAATGAGCAGTTCTTC.

This clone was seen just once. The J gene is TRBJ2-6, the V gene TRBV7-3; the D is unclear. This CDR3 has 15 amino acids. Germline V gene data show CDR1 as SGHTA and CDR2 as FQGTGA. With 4 bases removed from V and 0 bases from J, the gap between germline ends came to 7 bases. Here the CDR3 DNA reads TGTGCCAGCAGCTCTTCAGGCTCTGGGGCCAACGTCCTGACTTTC. It specifies CASSSSGSGANVLTF.

This clone was detected only a few times. The genes are TRBV13 and TRBJ2-7; D is perhaps TRBD2 (5 bases). CDR1 is PRHDT and CDR2 is FYEKMQ in the germline V gene (reference sequence). The CDR3 extends over 16 amino acids. The V and J ends lost 5 bases and 2 bases respectively, with 19 bases between them. Here the CDR3 reads CASSISNRAAPYEQYF. In DNA form, the CDR3 reads TGTGCCAGCAGCATCTCAAATCGAGCGGCCCCCTACGAGCAGTACTTC.

The rearrangement links TRBV5-1 to TRBJ2-2; D not certain. CDR3 length: 14 residues. Germline CDR1 reads SGHRS; CDR2 reads YFSETQ. V lost 5 bases, J lost 3 bases, and 11 bases lay in between. In nucleotides, the CDR3 is TGCGCCAGCAGTCAGGCGTCCGACACCGGGGAGCTGTTTTTT. This translates into CASSQASDTGELFF. Full variable domain (rest looked up from reference TRBV5-1 and TRBJ2-2): KAGVTQTPRYLIKTRGQQVTLSCSPISGHRSVSWYQQTPGQGLQFLFEYFSETQRNKGNFPGRFSGRQFSNSRSEMNVSTLELGDSALYLCASSQASDTGELFFGEGSRLTVL.

The chain carries TRBV5-1 and TRBJ2-3; 12 nucleotides match TRBD2. The CDR3 has 14 amino acids. Germline V CDR1 and CDR2: SGHRS, YFSETQ. V lost 4 bases and J lost 5; bases outside the gene matches: 2. The CDR3 DNA is TGCGCCAGCAGCCCACTAGCGGGGGGAGATACGCAGTATTTT. Protein product: CASSPLAGGDTQYF.

V is TRBV21-1 and J is TRBJ2-4; the D segment call TRBD2 is taken from the table without a DNA check. TRBV21-1 constitutes a pseudogene. This CDR3 comprises 17 residues. The CDR3 DNA reads TGTGCCAGCAGCAAGGTCATGGGAGGGGAGACCAAAAACATTCAGTACTTC. Its protein product is CASSKVMGGETKNIQYF.

The chain uses TRBV5-1 and TRBJ2-1; no firm D call. V lost 0 bases and J lost 0, with 13 bases in between. The CDR3 consists of 17 residues. The germline CDR1 and CDR2 sequences are SGHRS and YFSETQ. CDR3 DNA sequence: TGCGCCAGCAGCTTGGTAAAACTACAAAGCTCCTACAATGAGCAGTTCTTC. This translates into CASSLVKLQSSYNEQFF.

The J gene is TRBJ2-7, the V gene TRBV7-3; D not resolved. Trimming stripped 0 bases from V and 3 bases from J, with 9 bases between. From germline, CDR1 is SGHTA and CDR2 FQGTGA. The CDR3 runs 14 residues. This CDR3 reads CASSLTQTSYEQYF. The DNA for the CDR3 is TGTGCCAGCAGCTTAACCCAAACAAGCTACGAGCAGTACTTC.

The chain recombines TRBV7-3 with TRBJ2-1; D might be TRBD1 (6 bases). This CDR3 contains 15 residues. CDR1 and CDR2 (germline): SGHTA, FQGTGA. V dropped 5 bases and J dropped 5 bases, with 16 bases sitting between them. The DNA of the CDR3 is TGTGCCAGCAGCCCGAAGGGGGATAGGAACAATGAGCAGTTCTTC. This translates into CASSPKGDRNNEQFF.

The J gene is TRBJ2-7, the V gene TRBV14, with 10 positions matching TRBD1. This CDR3 has 16 amino acids. CDR1 and CDR2 (germline): SGHDN, FVKESK. The junction had 10 bases not matched to a gene; V was cut back by 2 bases and J by 6 bases. CDR3 DNA sequence: TGTGCCAGCAGCCAATACGGACCCGGGACAGGGGTCGAGCAGTACTTC. This gives the protein CASSQYGPGTGVEQYF.